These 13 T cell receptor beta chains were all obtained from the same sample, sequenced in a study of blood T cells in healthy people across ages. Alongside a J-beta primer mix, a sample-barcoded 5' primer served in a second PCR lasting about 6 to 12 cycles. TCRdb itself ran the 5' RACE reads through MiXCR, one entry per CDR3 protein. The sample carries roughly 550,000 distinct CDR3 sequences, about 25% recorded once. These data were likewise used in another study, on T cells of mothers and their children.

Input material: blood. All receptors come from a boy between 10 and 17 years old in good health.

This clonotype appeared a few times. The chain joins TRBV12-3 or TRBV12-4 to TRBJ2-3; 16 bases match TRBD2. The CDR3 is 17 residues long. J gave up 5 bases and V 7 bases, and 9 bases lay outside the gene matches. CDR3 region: CASTLGLAGGLGDTQYF. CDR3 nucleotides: TGTGCCAGCACCCTGGGACTAGCGGGGGGGTTAGGAGATACGCAGTATTTT.

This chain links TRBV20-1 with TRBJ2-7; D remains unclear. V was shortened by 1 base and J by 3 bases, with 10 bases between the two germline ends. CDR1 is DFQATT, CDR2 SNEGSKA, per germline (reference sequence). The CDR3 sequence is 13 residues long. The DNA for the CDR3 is TGCAGTGCTAGAGTCCCCAATAACTACGAGCAGTACTTC. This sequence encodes CSARVPNNYEQYF.

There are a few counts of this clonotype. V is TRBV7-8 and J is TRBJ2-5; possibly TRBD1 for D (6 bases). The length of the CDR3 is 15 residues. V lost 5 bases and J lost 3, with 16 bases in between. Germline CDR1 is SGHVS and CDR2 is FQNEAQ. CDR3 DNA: TGTGCCAGCAGCCCCAGGGGAATCGCCAAAGAGACCCAGTACTTC. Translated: CASSPRGIAKETQYF.

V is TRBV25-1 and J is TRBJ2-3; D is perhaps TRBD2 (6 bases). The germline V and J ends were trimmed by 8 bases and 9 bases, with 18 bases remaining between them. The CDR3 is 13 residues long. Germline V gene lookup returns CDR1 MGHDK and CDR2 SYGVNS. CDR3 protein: CASLSEEGATQYF. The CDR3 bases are TGTGCCAGCCTCTCGGAGGAGGGCGCCACGCAGTATTTT. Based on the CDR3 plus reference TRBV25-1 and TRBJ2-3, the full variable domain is EADIYQTPRYLVIGTGKKITLECSQTMGHDKMYWYQQDPGMELHLIHYSYGVNSTEKGDLSSESTVSRIRTEHFPLTLESARPSHTSQYLCASLSEEGATQYFGPGTRLTVL.

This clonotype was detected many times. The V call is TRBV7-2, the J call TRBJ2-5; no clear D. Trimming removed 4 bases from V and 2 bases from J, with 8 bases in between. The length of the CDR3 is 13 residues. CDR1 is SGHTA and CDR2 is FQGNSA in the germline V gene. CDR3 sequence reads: CASSSDHQETQYF. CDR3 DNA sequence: TGTGCCAGCAGCTCCGATCATCAAGAGACCCAGTACTTC.

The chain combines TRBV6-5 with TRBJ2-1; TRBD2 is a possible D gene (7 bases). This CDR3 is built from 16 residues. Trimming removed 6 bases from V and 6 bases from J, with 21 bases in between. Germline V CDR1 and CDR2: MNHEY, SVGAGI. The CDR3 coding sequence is TGTGCCAGCAGACAAAGGGGGGGGCCCACGGCCAATGAGCAGTTCTTC. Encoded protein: CASRQRGGPTANEQFF.

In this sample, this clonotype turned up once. This CDR3 reads CATSSGIETQYF. The CDR3 region has the DNA TGTGCCACCAGCAGCGGAATAGAGACCCAGTACTTC. The genes are TRBV15 and TRBJ2-5; no clear D gene. With 3 bases removed from V and 4 bases from J, the gap between germline ends came to 6 bases. This CDR3 region has 12 residues. Germline lookup yields CDR1 LNHNV and CDR2 YYDKDF (reference sequence).

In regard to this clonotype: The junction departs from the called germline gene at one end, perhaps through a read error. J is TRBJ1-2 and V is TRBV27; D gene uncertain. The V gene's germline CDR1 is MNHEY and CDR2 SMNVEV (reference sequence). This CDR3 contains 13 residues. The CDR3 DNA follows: TGTGCCAGCAGTCCCTCCGGAAGTAATGGCTACGCCTTC. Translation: CASSPSGSNGYAF.

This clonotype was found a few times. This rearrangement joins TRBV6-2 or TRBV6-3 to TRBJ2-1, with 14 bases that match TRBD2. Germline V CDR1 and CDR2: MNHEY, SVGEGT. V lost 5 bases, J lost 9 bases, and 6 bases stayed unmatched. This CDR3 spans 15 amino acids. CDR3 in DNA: TGTGCCAGCAGTCGGACTAGCGGGAGGTTCGGTGAGCAGTTCTTC. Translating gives CASSRTSGRFGEQFF.

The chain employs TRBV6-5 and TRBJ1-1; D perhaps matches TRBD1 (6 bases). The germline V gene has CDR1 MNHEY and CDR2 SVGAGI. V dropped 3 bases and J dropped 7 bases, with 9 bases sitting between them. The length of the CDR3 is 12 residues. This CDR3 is CASSYAGDEAFF. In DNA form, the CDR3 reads TGTGCCAGCAGTTATGCAGGGGATGAAGCTTTCTTT.

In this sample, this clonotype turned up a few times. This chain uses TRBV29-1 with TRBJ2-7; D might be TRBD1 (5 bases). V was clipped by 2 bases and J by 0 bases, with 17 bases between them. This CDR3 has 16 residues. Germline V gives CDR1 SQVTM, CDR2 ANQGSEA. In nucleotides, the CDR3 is TGCAGCGTTGAACTTCGCCGACAGTCCTCCTCCTACGAGCAGTACTTC. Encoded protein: CSVELRRQSSSYEQYF.

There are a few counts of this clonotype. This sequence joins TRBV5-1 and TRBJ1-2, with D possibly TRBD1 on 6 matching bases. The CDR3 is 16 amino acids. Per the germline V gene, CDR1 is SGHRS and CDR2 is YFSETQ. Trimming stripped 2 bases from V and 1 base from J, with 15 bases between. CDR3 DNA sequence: TGCGCCAGCAGCTTCCCGTCAGGGGCCCGTAACTATGGCTACACCTTC. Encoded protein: CASSFPSGARNYGYTF.

CDR3 sequence (DNA): TGTGCCAGCAGTCGGGTCGGCCTACGGGACACTGAAGCTTTCTTT. Protein: CASSRVGLRDTEAFF. The chain has TRBV27 and TRBJ1-1; D is unresolved. This CDR3 is 15 amino acids long. The V gene lost 5 bases and the J gene lost 3 bases, with 16 bases spanning the gap. Germline loops: CDR1 MNHEY, CDR2 SMNVEV (reference sequence).